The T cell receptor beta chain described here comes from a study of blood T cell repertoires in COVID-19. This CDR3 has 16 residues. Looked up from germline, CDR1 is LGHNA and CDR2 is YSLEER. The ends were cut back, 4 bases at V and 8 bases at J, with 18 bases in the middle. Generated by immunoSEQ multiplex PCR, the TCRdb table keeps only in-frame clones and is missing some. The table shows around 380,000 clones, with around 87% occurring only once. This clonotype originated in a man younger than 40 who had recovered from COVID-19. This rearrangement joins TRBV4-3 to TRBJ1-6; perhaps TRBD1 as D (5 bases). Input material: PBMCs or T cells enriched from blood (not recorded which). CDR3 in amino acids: CASSLTATGLYSPLHF. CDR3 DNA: TGCGCCAGCAGCCTAACCGCAACAGGCCTATATTCACCCCTCCACTTT.